This is a list of T cell receptor beta chains from one sample in a study of T cell changes during pregnancy in multiple sclerosis. Generated by immunoSEQ multiplex PCR, the TCRdb table keeps only in-frame clones and is missing some. The repertoire holds some 96,000 clones, with roughly 90% as singletons. The specimen comprised peripheral blood, sampled after pregnancy. Receptor source: a female donor with multiple sclerosis, enrolled in a pregnancy study. CDR3s include the opening cysteine and the closing phenylalanine or tryptophan. A D gene is named only where the DNA matches it firmly.

V gene,D gene,CDR3 protein
TRBV14,NA,CASSRGPRIVQGNYLMNTEAFF
TRBV30,TRBD1,CAWSFRTGYNEQFF
TRBV7-9,TRBD2,CASSLMTGGYEQYF
TRBV18,NA,CASSPQTEAFF
TRBV7-7,TRBD2,CASSRLLARDEQFF
TRBV30,TRBD2,CAWSRLAGVQNEQFF
TRBV13,NA,CASSLAVLQENTGELFF
TRBV30,TRBD1,CAWRIQGASGELFF
TRBV7-2,NA,CASSSDTGELFF
TRBV5-1,TRBD1,CASSWTGGARETQYF
TRBV10-3,TRBD1,CAISQSLGTGGTTITEAFF
TRBV5-1,TRBD2,CASSSTSGRDEQFF